The next 22 T cell receptor beta chains were all read from a single sample in a study of blood T cell repertoires in COVID-19. Assay: immunoSEQ multiplex PCR; the TCRdb copy retains only in-frame clones and omits some. The sample has about 160,000 clones; 85% are singletons. The sequencing input was peripheral blood. These receptor sequences come from a human donor with acute or convalescent COVID-19. The donor label of this sample is uncertain.

The CDR3 is CASSKGAASNQPQHF. The CDR3 DNA sequence: TGTGCCAGCAGTAAGGGGGCGGCGAGCAATCAGCCCCAGCATTTT. The chain joins TRBV2 to TRBJ1-5; 7 nucleotides agree with TRBD1. The CDR3 loop spans 15 amino acids. CDR1 SNHLY and CDR2 FYNNEI come from the germline V gene. Trimming at V came to 5 bases and at J to 1 base, leaving 5 bases not matched to a gene. Looking up the rest from reference TRBV2 and TRBJ1-5 gives the full variable domain: EPEVTQTPSHQVTQMGQEVILRCVPISNHLYFYWYRQILGQKVEFLVSFYNNEISEKSEIFDDQFSVERPDGSNFTLKIRSTKLEDSAMYFCASSKGAASNQPQHFGDGTRLSIL.

The rearrangement joins TRBV3-1 (or the pseudogene TRBV3-2) to TRBJ2-3; 9 nucleotides agree with TRBD2. J gave up 0 bases and V 4 bases, and 5 bases lay outside the gene matches. Per the germline V gene, CDR1 is LGHDT and CDR2 is YNNKEL (reference sequence). This CDR3 spans 16 amino acids. Here the CDR3 DNA reads TGTGCCAGCAGCCGTAGCGGGAGAGTAAGCACAGATACGCAGTATTTT. Translating it yields CASSRSGRVSTDTQYF.

This clone has just a few counts. The sample carries other DNA sequences with the same CDR3. The V call is TRBV27, the J call TRBJ1-1; no definite D call. Trimming shortened V by 6 bases and J by 1 base, and 9 bases separated the two germline ends. The CDR3 spans 13 residues. Germline V lookup: CDR1 MNHEY, CDR2 SMNVEV (reference sequence). The CDR3 region has the DNA TGTGCCAGCAGCCTATACCGGAACACTGAAGCTTTCTTT. It yields the protein CASSLYRNTEAFF.

The chain has TRBV2 and TRBJ1-5; D is perhaps TRBD1 (6 bases). Germline assignment: CDR1 SNHLY and CDR2 FYNNEI. Trimming pared 5 bases from V and 0 bases from J, leaving 8 bases between. The CDR3 consists of 14 residues. CDR3 loop: CASSPTGSNQPQHF. Here the CDR3 DNA reads TGTGCCAGCAGTCCGACAGGTAGCAATCAGCCCCAGCATTTT.

The rearrangement uses TRBV18 and TRBJ2-2, with D perhaps TRBD2 (5 bases). The CDR3 is made up of 15 amino acids. Trimming took off 3 bases at V and 4 bases at J, with 12 bases between the two ends. Germline V gene lookup returns CDR1 KGHSH and CDR2 LQKENI. CDR3 amino acids: CASSPGLLSTGELFF. CDR3 nucleotides: TGTGCCAGCTCACCTGGACTCCTAAGCACCGGGGAGCTGTTTTTT.

To note about this clone: Other DNA sequences within the sample encode an identical CDR3. The chain has TRBV18 and TRBJ1-1; 7 positions agree with TRBD1. Looked up from germline, CDR1 is KGHSH and CDR2 is LQKENI. The CDR3 totals 13 residues. V lost 4 bases, J lost 3 bases, and 2 bases stayed unmatched. CDR3 region: CASSQGADTEAFF. The CDR3 coding sequence is TGTGCCAGCTCACAGGGGGCGGACACTGAAGCTTTCTTT.

The gene calls are TRBV3-1 (or the pseudogene TRBV3-2) and TRBJ2-2; 12 nucleotides line up with TRBD2. Germline assignment: CDR1 LGHDT and CDR2 YNNKEL (reference sequence). The CDR3 length is 15 residues. The V gene end was trimmed by 7 bases and the J gene end by 6 bases; junction bases not matched to a gene: 6. The CDR3 DNA reads as TGTGCCAGCAAGCCGACTAGCGGGGGTGCCGGGGAGCTGTTTTTT. It encodes CASKPTSGGAGELFF.

The chain is built from TRBV29-1 and TRBJ2-2, with a possible D match to TRBD1 (6 bases). The V end lost 7 bases, the J end lost 5 bases, and 14 bases lay between the germline ends. The CDR3 is 13 residues long. Germline CDR1 reads SQVTM; CDR2 reads ANQGSEA. The CDR3 loop is CSARRQGTGELFF. Here the CDR3 DNA reads TGCAGCGCACGGCGTCAGGGGACCGGGGAGCTGTTTTTT.

This clone occurred a few times. The J gene is TRBJ1-1, the V gene TRBV4-1; D may be TRBD1 (5 bases). The ends were cut back, 0 bases at V and 7 bases at J, with 12 bases in the middle. This CDR3 spans 14 amino acids. Germline V gene lookup returns CDR1 MGHRA and CDR2 YSYEKL. The CDR3 is CASSQDGQGLEAFF. DNA for the CDR3: TGCGCCAGCAGCCAAGATGGGCAGGGACTTGAAGCTTTCTTT.

The chain is built from TRBV5-1 and TRBJ2-3; 9 bases fit TRBD2. The CDR3 sequence is 17 residues long. Losses at the gene ends were 4 bases for V and 2 bases for J; bases not matched to a gene: 11. Looked up from germline, CDR1 is SGHRS and CDR2 is YFSETQ. The CDR3 loop is CASSRTTSGYNTDTQYF. The CDR3 DNA sequence: TGCGCCAGCAGCCGAACGACTAGCGGTTATAACACAGATACGCAGTATTTT.

The chain has TRBV14 and TRBJ1-4, with 10 bases aligning to TRBD1. The CDR3 covers 19 residues. The trim removed 0 bases at V and 8 bases at J, leaving 15 bases unmatched. CDR1 and CDR2 (germline): SGHDN, FVKESK. In DNA form, the CDR3 reads TGTGCCAGCAGCCAAGATCGGGGGACAGGGGTCCGCACGGGAGAAAAACTGTTTTTT. Encoded protein: CASSQDRGTGVRTGEKLFF.

The chain has TRBV6-1 and TRBJ2-3, with 16 bases lining up with TRBD2. The germline gives CDR1 MNHNS, CDR2 SASEGT. V dropped 0 bases and J dropped 3; count of bases not matched to a gene: 3. This CDR3 is built from 18 residues. The CDR3 here is CASSEAGLAGGLTDTQYF. In nucleotides, the CDR3 is TGTGCCAGCAGTGAAGCGGGACTAGCGGGGGGGCTTACAGATACGCAGTATTTT.

This CDR3 is CASSPTGPPLHF. DNA for the CDR3: TGTGCCAGCAGCCCTACAGGCCCCCCCCTCCACTTT. This chain connects TRBV7-3 to TRBJ1-6; D is perhaps TRBD1 (5 bases). This CDR3 contains 12 residues. Germline CDR1 SGHTA, CDR2 FQGTGA. The ends were cut back, 5 bases at V and 13 bases at J, with 12 bases in the middle.

The rearrangement joins TRBV14 to TRBJ1-3; possibly TRBD1 for D (5 bases). This CDR3 region has 14 residues. V gave up 1 base and J gave up 7 bases, with 11 bases separating them. Germline CDR1 and CDR2: SGHDN and FVKESK. The CDR3 is CASSQVGTRNTIYF. The CDR3 DNA follows: TGTGCCAGCAGCCAAGTGGGGACTCGTAACACCATATATTTT. The full variable domain, its missing parts supplied by reference TRBV14 and TRBJ1-3, is EAGVTQFPSHSVIEKGQTVTLRCDPISGHDNLYWYRRVMGKEIKFLLHFVKESKQDESGMPNNRFLAERTGGTYSTLKVQPAELEDSGVYFCASSQVGTRNTIYFGEGSWLTVV.

The chain is built from TRBV5-4 and TRBJ1-4; TRBD1 might be the D (5 bases). V was cut by 0 bases and J by 1 base, with 13 bases left in between. Germline V lookup: CDR1 SGHNT, CDR2 YYREEE (reference sequence). There are 17 residues in the CDR3. CDR3 loop: CASSLARQGGTNEKLFF. CDR3 nucleotide sequence: TGTGCCAGCAGCTTGGCTCGCCAGGGTGGAACTAATGAAAAACTGTTTTTT.

The rearrangement uses TRBV20-1 and TRBJ1-5, with D perhaps matching TRBD1 (5 bases). The germline V gene encodes CDR1 DFQATT and CDR2 SNEGSKA (reference sequence). This CDR3 is built from 16 residues. Trimming pared 3 bases from V and 2 bases from J, leaving 17 bases between. The CDR3, as DNA: TGCAGTGCTAGTCGGGCGGCAGGGAATGGCAATCAGCCCCAGCATTTT. Translation: CSASRAAGNGNQPQHF.

The CDR3 spells CASSSPGQGLETQYF. The CDR3 nucleotides are TGTGCCAGCAGCTCCCCGGGACAGGGATTGGAGACCCAGTACTTC. The chain carries TRBV7-9 and TRBJ2-5, with 9 bases lining up with TRBD1. The CDR3 covers 15 residues. The ends lost 4 bases at V and 5 bases at J; junction bases unmatched: 8. Germline-derived CDR1 and CDR2 are SEHNR and FQNEAQ (reference sequence).

The chain joins TRBV7-9 to TRBJ1-4; 7 nucleotides line up with TRBD1. Germline CDR1 reads SEHNR; CDR2 reads FQNEAQ (reference sequence). J gave up 3 bases and V 5 bases, and 15 bases lay outside the gene matches. The CDR3 extends over 18 amino acids. CDR3 protein: CASSPHDRVFAANEKLFF. In nucleotides, the CDR3 is TGTGCCAGCAGCCCCCACGACAGGGTCTTTGCGGCTAATGAAAAACTGTTTTTT.

The rearrangement uses TRBV7-3 and TRBJ1-1; tentatively, D is TRBD1 (5 bases). This CDR3 spans 14 amino acids. CDR1 is SGHTA, CDR2 FQGTGA, per germline. The germline V and J ends were trimmed by 2 bases and 5 bases, with 12 bases remaining between them. CDR3 coding DNA: TGTGCCAGCAGCTTATGGGCAGGGAATACTGAAGCTTTCTTT. Residues: CASSLWAGNTEAFF.

The J gene is TRBJ1-6, the V gene TRBV6-2 or TRBV6-3, with 9 bases identical to TRBD1. The CDR3 sequence is 16 residues long. Per germline, CDR1 MNHEY and CDR2 SVGEGT. J lost 8 bases, V lost 5 bases, and 10 bases had no gene match. DNA for the CDR3: TGTGCCAGCAGTCCCGGGACAGGGACAGTGTATTCACCCCTCCACTTT. It specifies CASSPGTGTVYSPLHF.

Remarks on this clone: Other DNA sequences in this sample translate to the same CDR3. The CDR3, as DNA: TGTGCCAGCAGTTTGATACAGGGCGGATCACCCCTCCACTTT. The encoded protein is CASSLIQGGSPLHF. The chain links TRBV28 to TRBJ1-6, with a tentative D call TRBD1 (6 bases). This CDR3 has 14 amino acids. V dropped 3 bases and J dropped 10 bases, with 13 bases sitting between them. From germline, CDR1 is MDHEN and CDR2 SYDVKM.

The J gene is TRBJ1-2, the V gene TRBV7-2; TRBD1 agrees at 7 bases. Germline V gives CDR1 SGHTA, CDR2 FQGNSA. Trimming removed 5 bases from V and 1 base from J; junction bases left unmatched: 7. This CDR3 is 15 amino acids long. The CDR3 here is CASSARQGHNYGYTF. CDR3 DNA: TGTGCCAGCAGCGCCCGACAGGGTCATAACTATGGCTACACCTTC.